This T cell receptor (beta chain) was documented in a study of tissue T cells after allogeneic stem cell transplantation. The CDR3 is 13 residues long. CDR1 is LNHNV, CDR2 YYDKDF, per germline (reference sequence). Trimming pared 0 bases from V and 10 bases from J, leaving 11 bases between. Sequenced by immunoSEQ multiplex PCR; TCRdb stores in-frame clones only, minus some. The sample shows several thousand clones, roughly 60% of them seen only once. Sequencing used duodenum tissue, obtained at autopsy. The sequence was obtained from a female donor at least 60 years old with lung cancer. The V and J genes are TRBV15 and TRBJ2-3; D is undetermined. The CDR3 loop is CATSRDLESPQYF. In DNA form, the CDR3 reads TGTGCCACCAGCAGAGATCTTGAATCCCCGCAGTATTTT.